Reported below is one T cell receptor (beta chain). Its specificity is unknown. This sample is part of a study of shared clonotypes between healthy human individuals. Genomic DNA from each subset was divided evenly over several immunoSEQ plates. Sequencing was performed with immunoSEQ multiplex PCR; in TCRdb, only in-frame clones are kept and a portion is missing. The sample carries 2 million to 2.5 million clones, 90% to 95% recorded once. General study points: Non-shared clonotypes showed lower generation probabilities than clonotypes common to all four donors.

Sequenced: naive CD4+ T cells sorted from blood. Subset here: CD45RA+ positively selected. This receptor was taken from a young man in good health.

The CDR3 nucleotides are TGTGCCAGCAGTCCGGGGGTCTCTGGAAACACCATATATTTT. Protein: CASSPGVSGNTIYF. The gene calls are TRBV6-1 and TRBJ1-3; D might be TRBD1 (5 bases). Trimming removed 5 bases at V and 0 bases at J, with 8 bases between. CDR1 is MNHNS and CDR2 is SASEGT in the germline V gene. The CDR3 covers 14 residues.